The present T cell receptor (beta chain) was sequenced within a study of shared clonotypes between healthy human individuals. The CDR3 runs 15 residues. Trimming stripped 3 bases from V and 0 bases from J, with 9 bases between. The germline CDR1 and CDR2 sequences are SGHDN and FVKESK. Libraries were prepared by immunoSEQ multiplex PCR; TCRdb keeps only in-frame clonotypes and omits some of them. The sample comprises some 1.5 million clones, 95% to 99% of which are singletons, and about 0.42% rests with the top ten. This chain joins TRBV14 and TRBJ2-1; the D gene is possibly TRBD2 (5 bases). This TCR came from a man aged 30-40 years in good health. Sequencing was done on a sample of naive CD4+ T cells sorted from blood. The subset was: CD45RA+ positively selected. The CDR3 DNA reads TGTGCCAGCAGCCAGAGGGTGAGCTCCTACAATGAGCAGTTCTTC. It is translated as CASSQRVSSYNEQFF. Full variable domain (missing parts from reference TRBV14 and TRBJ2-1): EAGVTQFPSHSVIEKGQTVTLRCDPISGHDNLYWYRRVMGKEIKFLLHFVKESKQDESGMPNNRFLAERTGGTYSTLKVQPAELEDSGVYFCASSQRVSSYNEQFFGPGTRLTVL.